This TCR beta chain was retrieved from a study of blood T cell repertoires in COVID-19. For the study at large: Sources were T cells, B-cell-depleted T cells, or PBMCs; the material itself was cDNA or gDNA.

Per the study methods: Researchers report that nucleated cell counts were estimated from reference gene primer amplification. Libraries were prepared by immunoSEQ multiplex PCR; TCRdb keeps only in-frame clonotypes and omits some of them. Clonal size and the V and J genes are those of that table, whereas D and trimming came from the DNA. The table has approximately 150,000 clones, roughly 90% seen once. Material: peripheral blood. This clonotype was obtained from a man aged 70 or older with active COVID-19.

CDR3 region: CASSLLQAGQAGELFF. The CDR3 bases are TGTGCCAGCAGCTTACTACAGGCGGGGCAGGCCGGGGAGCTGTTTTTT. The chain employs TRBV7-3 and TRBJ2-2, with a tentative D call TRBD2 (6 bases). The CDR3 runs 16 residues. Trimming stripped 2 bases from V and 6 bases from J, with 16 bases between. Germline V gene sequence: CDR1 SGHTA, CDR2 FQGTGA.